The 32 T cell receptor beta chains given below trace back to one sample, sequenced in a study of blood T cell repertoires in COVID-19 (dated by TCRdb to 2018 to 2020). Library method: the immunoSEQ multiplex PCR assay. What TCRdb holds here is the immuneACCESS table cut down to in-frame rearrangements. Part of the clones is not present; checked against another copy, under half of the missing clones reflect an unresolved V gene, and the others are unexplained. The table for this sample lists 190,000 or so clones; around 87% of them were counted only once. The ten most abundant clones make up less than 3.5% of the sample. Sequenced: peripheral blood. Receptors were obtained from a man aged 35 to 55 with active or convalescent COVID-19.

The CDR3 reads CASTSPTTKGYTF. CDR3 bases: TGTGCCAGCACCTCGCCTACGACAAAAGGCTACACCTTC. This rearrangement joins TRBV6-5 to TRBJ1-2; D unresolved. Germline CDR1 reads MNHEY; CDR2 reads SVGAGI. The CDR3 totals 13 residues. Trimming stripped 7 bases from V and 8 bases from J, with 17 bases between.

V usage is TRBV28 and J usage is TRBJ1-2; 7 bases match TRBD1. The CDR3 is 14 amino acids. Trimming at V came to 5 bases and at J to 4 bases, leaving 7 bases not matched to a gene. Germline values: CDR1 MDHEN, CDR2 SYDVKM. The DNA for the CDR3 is TGTGCCAGCAGTGATCCGGGGACAGTCTATGGCTACACCTTC. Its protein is CASSDPGTVYGYTF.

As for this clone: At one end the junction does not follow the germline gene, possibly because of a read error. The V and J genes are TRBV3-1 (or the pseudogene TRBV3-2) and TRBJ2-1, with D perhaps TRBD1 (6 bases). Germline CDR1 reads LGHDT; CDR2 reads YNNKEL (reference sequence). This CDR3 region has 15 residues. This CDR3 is CASYQQGQSFNEQFF. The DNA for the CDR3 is TGTGCCAGCTACCAACAGGGACAATCCTTCAATGAGCAGTTCTTC.

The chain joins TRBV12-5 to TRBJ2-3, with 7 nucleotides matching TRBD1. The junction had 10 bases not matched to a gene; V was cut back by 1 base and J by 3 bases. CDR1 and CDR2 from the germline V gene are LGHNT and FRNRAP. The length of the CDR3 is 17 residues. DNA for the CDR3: TGTGCTAGTGGTTTGGATACAGGGGCCTTGGGTACAGATACGCAGTATTTT. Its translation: CASGLDTGALGTDTQYF.

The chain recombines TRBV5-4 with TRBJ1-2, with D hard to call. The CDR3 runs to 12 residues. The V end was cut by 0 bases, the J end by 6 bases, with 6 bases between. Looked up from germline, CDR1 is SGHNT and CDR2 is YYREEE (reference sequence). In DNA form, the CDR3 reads TGTGCCAGCAGCTTGGGAGGGAATGGCTACACCTTC. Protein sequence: CASSLGGNGYTF.

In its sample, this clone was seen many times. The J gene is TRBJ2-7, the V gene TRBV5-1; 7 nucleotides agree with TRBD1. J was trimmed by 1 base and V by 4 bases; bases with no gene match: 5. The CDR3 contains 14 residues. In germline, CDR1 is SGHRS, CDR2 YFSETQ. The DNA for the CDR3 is TGCGCCAGCAGCGTAACAGGGGATTCCTACGAGCAGTACTTC. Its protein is CASSVTGDSYEQYF.

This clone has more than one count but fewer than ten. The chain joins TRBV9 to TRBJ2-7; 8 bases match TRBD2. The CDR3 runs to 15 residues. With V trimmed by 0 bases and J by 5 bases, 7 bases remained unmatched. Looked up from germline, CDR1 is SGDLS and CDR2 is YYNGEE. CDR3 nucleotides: TGTGCCAGCAGCGTAGGGCTGGGGCGGGGGGACGAGCAGTACTTC. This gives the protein CASSVGLGRGDEQYF.

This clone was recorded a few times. The CDR3 coding sequence is TGTGCCAGCAGCCCAACCGGGACAGATTACAATGAGCAGTTCTTC. Its translation is CASSPTGTDYNEQFF. The rearrangement joins TRBV3-1 (or the pseudogene TRBV3-2) to TRBJ2-1; the match to TRBD1 covers 7 bases. The CDR3 is made up of 15 amino acids. The J segment lost 4 bases and the V segment lost 4 bases, leaving 7 bases of the junction unmatched. In germline, CDR1 is LGHDT, CDR2 YNNKEL (reference sequence).

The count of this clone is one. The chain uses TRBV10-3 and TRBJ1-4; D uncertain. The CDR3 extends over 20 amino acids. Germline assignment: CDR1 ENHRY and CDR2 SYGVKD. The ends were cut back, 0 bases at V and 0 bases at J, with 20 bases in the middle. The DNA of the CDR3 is TGTGCCATCAGTGAGTCGAAGTCAGGCTTTGCCGATGCAACTAATGAAAAACTGTTTTTT. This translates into CAISESKSGFADATNEKLFF.

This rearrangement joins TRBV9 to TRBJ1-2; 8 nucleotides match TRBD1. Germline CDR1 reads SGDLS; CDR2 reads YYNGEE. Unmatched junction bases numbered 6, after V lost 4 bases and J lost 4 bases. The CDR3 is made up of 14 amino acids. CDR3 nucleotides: TGTGCCAGCAGCTCCCGGACAGGGCCCTATGGCTACACCTTC. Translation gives CASSSRTGPYGYTF.

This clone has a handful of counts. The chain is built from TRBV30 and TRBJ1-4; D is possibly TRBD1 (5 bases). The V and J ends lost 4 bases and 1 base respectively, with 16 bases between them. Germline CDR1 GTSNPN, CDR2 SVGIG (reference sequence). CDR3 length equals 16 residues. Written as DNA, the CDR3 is TGTGCCTGGAATAAGGGGCAGGGCGTAACTAATGAAAAACTGTTTTTT. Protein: CAWNKGQGVTNEKLFF.

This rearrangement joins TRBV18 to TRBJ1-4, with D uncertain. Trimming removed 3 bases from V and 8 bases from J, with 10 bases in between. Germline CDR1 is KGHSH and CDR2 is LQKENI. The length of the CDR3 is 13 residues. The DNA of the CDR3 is TGTGCCAGCTCACCTCCGGGGAGGGAAAAACTGTTTTTT. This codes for CASSPPGREKLFF.

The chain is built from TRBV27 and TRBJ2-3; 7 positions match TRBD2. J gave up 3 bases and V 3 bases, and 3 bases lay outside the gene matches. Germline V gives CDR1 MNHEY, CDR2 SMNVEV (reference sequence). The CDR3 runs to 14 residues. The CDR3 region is CASSFTGGTDTQYF. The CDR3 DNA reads TGTGCCAGCAGTTTTACCGGGGGGACAGATACGCAGTATTTT.

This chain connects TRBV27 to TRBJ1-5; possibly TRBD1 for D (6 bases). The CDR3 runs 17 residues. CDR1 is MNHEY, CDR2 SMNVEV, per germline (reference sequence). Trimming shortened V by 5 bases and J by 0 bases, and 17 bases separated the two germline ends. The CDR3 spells CASSPAGFRGSNQPQHF. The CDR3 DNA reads TGTGCCAGCAGTCCCGCCGGGTTCAGGGGTAGCAATCAGCCCCAGCATTTT.

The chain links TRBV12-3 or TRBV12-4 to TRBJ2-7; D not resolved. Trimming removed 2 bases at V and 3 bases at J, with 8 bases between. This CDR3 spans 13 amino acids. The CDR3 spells CASSLLSSYEQYF. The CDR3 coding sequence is TGTGCCAGCAGTTTATTGTCCAGCTACGAGCAGTACTTC.

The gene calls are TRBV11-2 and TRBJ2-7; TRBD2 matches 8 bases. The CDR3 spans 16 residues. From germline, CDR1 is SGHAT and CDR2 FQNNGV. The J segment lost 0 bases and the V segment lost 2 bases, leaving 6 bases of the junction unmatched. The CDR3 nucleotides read TGTGCCAGCAGCTTAAAGGCGGGGGGACTCTCCTACGAGCAGTACTTC. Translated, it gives CASSLKAGGLSYEQYF.

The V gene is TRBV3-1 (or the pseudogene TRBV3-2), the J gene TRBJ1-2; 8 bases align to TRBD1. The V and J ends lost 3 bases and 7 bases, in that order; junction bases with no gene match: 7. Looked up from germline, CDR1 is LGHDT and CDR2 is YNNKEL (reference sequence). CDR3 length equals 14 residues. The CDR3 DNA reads TGTGCCAGCAGCCACCTTCAGGGGGCGCCTGGCTACACCTTC. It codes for CASSHLQGAPGYTF.

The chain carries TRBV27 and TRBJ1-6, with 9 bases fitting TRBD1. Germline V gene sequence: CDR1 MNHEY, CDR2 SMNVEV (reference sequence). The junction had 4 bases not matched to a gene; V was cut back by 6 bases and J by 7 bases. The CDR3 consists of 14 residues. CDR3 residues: CASSPGTGNSPLHF. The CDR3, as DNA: TGTGCCAGCAGCCCGGGGACAGGGAATTCACCCCTCCACTTT.

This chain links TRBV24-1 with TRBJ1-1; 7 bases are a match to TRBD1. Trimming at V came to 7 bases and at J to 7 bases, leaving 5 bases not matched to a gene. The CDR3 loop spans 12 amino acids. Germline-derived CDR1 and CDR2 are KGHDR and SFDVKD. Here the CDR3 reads CATRQGRGEAFF. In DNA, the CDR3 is TGTGCCACCAGACAGGGGCGAGGTGAAGCTTTCTTT.

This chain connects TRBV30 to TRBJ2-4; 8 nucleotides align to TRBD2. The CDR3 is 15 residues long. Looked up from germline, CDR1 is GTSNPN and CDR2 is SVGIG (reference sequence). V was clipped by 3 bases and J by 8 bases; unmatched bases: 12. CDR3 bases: TGTGCCTGGAGCCCCCTCGGTAACGGGAGGGACATTCAGTACTTC. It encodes CAWSPLGNGRDIQYF.

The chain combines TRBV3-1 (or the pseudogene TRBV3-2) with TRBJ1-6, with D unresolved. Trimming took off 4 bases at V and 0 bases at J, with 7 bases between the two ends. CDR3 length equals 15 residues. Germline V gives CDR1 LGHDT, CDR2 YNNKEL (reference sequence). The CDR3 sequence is CASSPGGSYNSPLHF. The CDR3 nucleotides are TGTGCCAGCAGCCCCGGCGGCTCCTATAATTCACCCCTCCACTTT.

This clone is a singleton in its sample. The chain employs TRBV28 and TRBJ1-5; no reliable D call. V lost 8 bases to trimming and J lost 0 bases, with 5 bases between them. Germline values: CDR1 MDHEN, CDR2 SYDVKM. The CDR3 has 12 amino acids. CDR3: CASRGSNQPQHF. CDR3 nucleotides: TGTGCCAGCCGGGGTAGCAATCAGCCCCAGCATTTT.

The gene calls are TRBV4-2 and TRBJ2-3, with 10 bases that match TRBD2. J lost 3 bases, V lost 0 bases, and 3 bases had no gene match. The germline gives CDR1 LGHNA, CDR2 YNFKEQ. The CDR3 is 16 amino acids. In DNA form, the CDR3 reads TGTGCCAGCAGCCAAGAGGCGACTAGCGGGACAGATACGCAGTATTTT. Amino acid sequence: CASSQEATSGTDTQYF.

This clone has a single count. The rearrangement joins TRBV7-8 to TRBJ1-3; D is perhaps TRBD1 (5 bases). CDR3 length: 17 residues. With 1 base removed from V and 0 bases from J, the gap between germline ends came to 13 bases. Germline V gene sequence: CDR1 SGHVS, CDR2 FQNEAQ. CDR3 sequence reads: CASSLVRPGPSGNTIYF. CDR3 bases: TGTGCCAGCAGCTTAGTCCGTCCAGGGCCCTCTGGAAACACCATATATTTT.

The CDR3 is CASRPDRDYNSPLHF. Written as DNA, the CDR3 is TGTGCCAGCAGACCGGACAGGGACTATAATTCACCCCTCCACTTT. The V gene is TRBV4-2, the J gene TRBJ1-6; 8 nucleotides agree with TRBD1. This CDR3 spans 15 amino acids. V gave up 6 bases and J gave up 3 bases; unmatched junction bases: 4. Germline V CDR1 and CDR2: LGHNA, YNFKEQ.

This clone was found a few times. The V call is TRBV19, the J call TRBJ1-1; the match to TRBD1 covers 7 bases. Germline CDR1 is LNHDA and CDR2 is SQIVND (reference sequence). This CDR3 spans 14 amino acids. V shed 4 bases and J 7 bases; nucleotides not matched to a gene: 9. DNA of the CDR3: TGTGCCAGTAGTAGTGACAGGGAAGGGAATGAAGCTTTCTTT. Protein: CASSSDREGNEAFF.

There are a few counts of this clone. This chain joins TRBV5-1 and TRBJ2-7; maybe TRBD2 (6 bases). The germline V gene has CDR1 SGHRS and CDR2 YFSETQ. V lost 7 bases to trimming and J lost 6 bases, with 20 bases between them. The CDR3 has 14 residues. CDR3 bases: TGCGCCAGCTCATGGGACTTCTCGGTTGGCGAGCAGTACTTC. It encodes CASSWDFSVGEQYF.

CDR3 sequence: CASSSQSGGAETQYF. CDR3 in DNA: TGTGCCAGCAGTTCACAGAGCGGGGGGGCTGAGACCCAGTACTTC. The chain is built from TRBV7-9 and TRBJ2-5, with 10 bases aligning to TRBD2. The CDR3 contains 15 residues. V was pared by 6 bases and J by 5 bases, with 9 bases of the junction left unmatched. Germline V lookup: CDR1 SEHNR, CDR2 FQNEAQ (reference sequence).

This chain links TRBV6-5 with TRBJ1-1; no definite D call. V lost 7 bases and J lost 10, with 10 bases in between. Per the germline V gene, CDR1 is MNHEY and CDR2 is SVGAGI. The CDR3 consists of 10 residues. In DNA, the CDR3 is TGTGCCAGCACGGGTAACGGAGCTTTCTTT. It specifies CASTGNGAFF.

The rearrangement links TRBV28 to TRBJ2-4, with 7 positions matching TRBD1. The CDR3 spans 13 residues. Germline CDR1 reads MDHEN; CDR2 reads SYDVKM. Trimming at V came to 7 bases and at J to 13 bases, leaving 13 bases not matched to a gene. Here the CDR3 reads CASTFTGTEEQYF. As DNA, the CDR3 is TGTGCCAGCACGTTTACCGGGACAGAAGAACAGTACTTC.

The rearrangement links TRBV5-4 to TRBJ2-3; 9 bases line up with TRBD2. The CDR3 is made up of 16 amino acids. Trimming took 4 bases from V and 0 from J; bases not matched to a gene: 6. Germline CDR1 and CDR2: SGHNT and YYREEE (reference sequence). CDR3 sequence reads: CASSPQRGASTDTQYF. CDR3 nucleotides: TGTGCCAGCAGCCCTCAGCGGGGGGCTAGCACAGATACGCAGTATTTT.

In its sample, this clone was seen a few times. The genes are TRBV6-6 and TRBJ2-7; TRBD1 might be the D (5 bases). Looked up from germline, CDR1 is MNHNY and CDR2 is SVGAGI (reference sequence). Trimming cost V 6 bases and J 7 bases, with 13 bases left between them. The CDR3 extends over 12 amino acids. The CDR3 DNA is TGTGCCAGCAGCCCGACAGAAGGGGAGCAGTACTTC. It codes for CASSPTEGEQYF.